This T cell receptor beta chain was retrieved from a study of blood T cell repertoires in COVID-19. Study as a whole: Samples came from the United States, Italy and Spain, spanning acute and convalescent COVID-19.

Sequenced by immunoSEQ multiplex PCR; TCRdb stores in-frame clones only, minus some. The sample includes 350,000 to 400,000 clones, roughly 90% of them seen just once. The germline V gene encodes CDR1 SEHNR and CDR2 FQNEAQ (reference sequence). The V and J ends lost 2 bases and 8 bases respectively, with 12 bases between them. CDR3 length: 13 amino acids. Individuals drawn from under 30 US areas were roughly 18 to 89 years old. All recovered Cohort 3 donors got two negative PCRs, got clearance, or saw symptom resolution. Material: PBMCs or T cells enriched from blood (not recorded which). The chain uses TRBV7-9 and TRBJ1-2; D uncertain. This receptor was identified in a woman aged 30 to 39 who had recovered from COVID-19. This chain's CDR3 is CASSLLLVGGYTF. The CDR3 DNA sequence: TGTGCCAGCAGCTTACTTCTGGTTGGCGGCTACACCTTC. The entire variable domain, with the rest obtained from reference TRBV7-9 and TRBJ1-2, is as follows: DTGVSQNPRHKITKRGQNVTFRCDPISEHNRLYWYRQTLGQGPEFLTYFQNEAQLEKSRLLSDRFSAERPKGSFSTLEIQRTEQGDSAMYLCASSLLLVGGYTFGSGTRLTVV.